The entry below gives a single T cell receptor beta chain sequence along with its context. Authors' methods: Estimation of nucleated cell counts relied on the amplification of reference gene primers. TCRdb keeps only in-frame clones here, not all; method: immunoSEQ multiplex PCR. The D gene and trimming were derived from the DNA, and the V and J assignments and clone size from that table. In the table there are about 200,000 clones, more than 70% of which are singletons. Self-reported history from a screening survey and questionnaire set each donor's cohort. This entry is derived from a study of blood T cell repertoires in COVID-19. Germline values: CDR1 SGDLS, CDR2 YYNGEE. Germline trimming cut 3 bases from V and 2 bases from J; bases unmatched to any gene: 7. The CDR3 is 15 residues long.

This receptor was obtained from a man in his forties with acute COVID-19. Sequencing was done on a sample of PBMCs or T cells enriched from blood (not recorded which). The gene calls are TRBV9 and TRBJ2-7; 8 bases map to TRBD1. The CDR3 is CASSAYRGSTYEQYF. The CDR3 region has the DNA TGTGCCAGCAGCGCGTACAGGGGGTCCACCTACGAGCAGTACTTC.